These 9 T cell receptor beta chains were all obtained from the same sample, sequenced in a study of beta chain features in type 1 diabetes. Study-wide findings and caveats: Type 1 diabetes patients had moderately but significantly shorter TCRB CDR3s in all four CD4+ subsets.

Sequencing targeted expressed TCRB transcripts, as all isolated RNA had been reverse transcribed. Method: immunoSEQ multiplex PCR; TCRdb's copy keeps in-frame clones and lacks some. This sample has under 50,000 clones, with about 66% found just once. Their recognized antigens are unknown. Sequencing was done on a sample of Tregs from blood. These receptors originate from a woman under 30 with type 1 diabetes.

J is TRBJ2-5 and V is TRBV6-5; 8 positions agree with TRBD1. The V segment lost 6 bases and the J segment 5 bases; nucleotides outside the gene matches: 8. The CDR3 has 14 residues. Germline assignment: CDR1 MNHEY and CDR2 SVGAGI. CDR3 nucleotides: TGTGCCAGCAGCTACGGACAGGGTTCGGAGACCCAGTACTTC. The encoded protein is CASSYGQGSETQYF.

The chain uses TRBV7-8 and TRBJ2-2; 7 nucleotides agree with TRBD1. After removal of 5 bases from V and 5 bases from J, the junction contained 8 bases not matched to a gene. Germline V lookup: CDR1 SGHVS, CDR2 FQNEAQ. The CDR3 contains 15 residues. The CDR3 region has the DNA TGTGCCAGCAGCCACGACAGGGTGGCGACCGGGGAGCTGTTTTTT. Its translation is CASSHDRVATGELFF.

This clone was seen only once. The genes are TRBV29-1 and TRBJ2-3; TRBD2 matches 10 bases. The CDR3 is 13 amino acids. Germline lookup yields CDR1 SQVTM and CDR2 ANQGSEA. J lost 4 bases, V lost 4 bases, and 2 bases had no gene match. This CDR3 is CSVGGLAADTQYF. Written as DNA, the CDR3 is TGCAGCGTTGGCGGACTAGCGGCAGATACGCAGTATTTT.

The chain carries TRBV14 and TRBJ2-1, with TRBD2 matching 10 bases. CDR3 size: 16 residues. Germline V gene sequence: CDR1 SGHDN, CDR2 FVKESK. With V trimmed by 1 base and J by 8 bases, 8 bases remained unmatched. CDR3 coding DNA: TGTGCCAGCAGCCAAGTATCTAGCGGGAGATTCCATGAGCAGTTCTTC. Its protein product is CASSQVSSGRFHEQFF.

This rearrangement joins TRBV4-3 to TRBJ1-5; 8 nucleotides align to TRBD1. The germline V gene encodes CDR1 LGHNA and CDR2 YSLEER. The CDR3 extends over 16 amino acids. J was trimmed by 6 bases and V by 0 bases; bases with no gene match: 7. The CDR3 DNA sequence: TGCGCCAGCAGCCAAGATCCTTGGCAGGGGGCTCAGCCCCAGCATTTT. Translation gives CASSQDPWQGAQPQHF.

The chain carries TRBV19 and TRBJ1-2; D possibly corresponds to TRBD1 (6 bases). Trimming left V 6 bases short and J 4 bases short, with 15 bases between. Germline loops: CDR1 LNHDA, CDR2 SQIVND (reference sequence). The length of the CDR3 is 14 residues. The CDR3 is CASRSTGGGYGYTF. The CDR3 coding sequence is TGTGCCAGTAGATCGACAGGTGGCGGCTATGGCTACACCTTC.

The chain has TRBV7-2 and TRBJ2-1, with D possibly matching TRBD1 (5 bases). The CDR3 is 12 amino acids. Germline V CDR1 and CDR2: SGHTA, FQGNSA. Trimming pared 2 bases from V and 13 bases from J, leaving 12 bases between. CDR3 DNA: TGTGCCAGCAGCTTAAAAGGGGCGCAACAGTTCTTC. It is translated as CASSLKGAQQFF.

The CDR3 reads CASRIMSSYNEQFF. The CDR3 nucleotides read TGTGCCAGCAGGATCATGAGCTCCTACAATGAGCAGTTCTTC. The chain combines TRBV6-1 with TRBJ2-1; D is ambiguous. Trimming left V 6 bases short and J 0 bases short, with 9 bases between. The CDR3 sequence is 14 residues long. Germline V CDR1 and CDR2: MNHNS, SASEGT.

This sequence joins TRBV7-8 and TRBJ2-3; no clear D. Germline CDR1 reads SGHVS; CDR2 reads FQNEAQ. There are 12 residues in the CDR3. V lost 1 base, J lost 6 bases, and 5 bases lay in between. CDR3 DNA: TGTGCCAGCAGCTTAGACCGGGATACGCAGTATTTT. This translates into CASSLDRDTQYF.